This entry lists 11 T cell receptor beta chains sequenced from one sample in a study of spatial heterogeneity in lung cancer. Time point noted: sample taken at primary tumor resection. Their target antigens are unknown. General study points: Counts of expanded alpha and beta TCRs within tumors tracked the tumor nonsynonymous mutation count.

TCRdb reprocessed the 5' RACE reads via MiXCR and lists one record per CDR3 protein. The sample comprises around 11,000 distinct CDR3 sequences, around 8.3% of which are singletons, and around a fifth rests with the top ten. The source was lung tumor tissue, collected at surgery. The receptor source for this set is a female donor with early-stage non-small cell lung cancer.

This clonotype showed up just once. The library was prepared for alpha chains; this beta chain is a stray read, so its frequency means little. The chain recombines TRBV5-1 with TRBJ2-7; D is unresolved. From germline, CDR1 is SGHRS and CDR2 YFSETQ. Trimming took 4 bases from V and 5 from J, leaving 13 bases between them. This CDR3 comprises 13 residues. This CDR3 is CASSRNSWDEQYF. The CDR3 DNA is TGCGCCAGCAGCCGAAACTCGTGGGACGAGCAGTACTTC.

This clonotype is medium-sized by share. This beta chain was picked up by a library intended for alpha chains and is off target, so its count carries little meaning. The rearrangement joins TRBV28 to TRBJ2-5; 10 nucleotides match TRBD2. Germline CDR1 reads MDHEN; CDR2 reads SYDVKM. Germline trimming cut 2 bases from V and 4 bases from J; bases unmatched to any gene: 13. The CDR3 totals 18 residues. The CDR3 DNA sequence: TGTGCCAGCAGTTTACGACTTAGTAGCGGGGGGTTTGGAGAGACCCAGTACTTC. It encodes CASSLRLSSGGFGETQYF. The full variable domain, its missing parts supplied by reference TRBV28 and TRBJ2-5, is DVKVTQSSRYLVKRTGEKVFLECVQDMDHENMFWYRQDPGLGLRLIYFSYDVKMKEKGDIPEGYSVSREKKERFSLILESASTNQTSMYLCASSLRLSSGGFGETQYFGPGTRLLVL.

This clonotype is judged medium-sized. Since it is a stray read in a library aimed at alpha chains, this beta chain has a size that is not meaningful. The rearrangement links TRBV28 to TRBJ2-4; D is undetermined. The germline V gene has CDR1 MDHEN and CDR2 SYDVKM. Trimming cost V 6 bases and J 0 bases, with 9 bases left between them. The CDR3 has 14 residues. As DNA, the CDR3 is TGTGCCAGCAGCAAACCCCTAGCCAAAAACATTCAGTACTTC. As protein: CASSKPLAKNIQYF.

The sample holds many counts of this clonotype. For a library built for alpha chains, this beta chain is a stray read; little rests on its size. The CDR3 region is CSARGSSGGRETQYF. For the CDR3, the DNA is TGCAGTGCTAGAGGTTCTAGCGGGGGGAGAGAGACCCAGTACTTC. V usage is TRBV20-1 and J usage is TRBJ2-5; 11 bases map to TRBD2. This CDR3 spans 15 amino acids. J gave up 4 bases and V 1 base, and 5 bases lay outside the gene matches. Germline CDR1 is DFQATT and CDR2 is SNEGSKA (reference sequence).

By frequency in the sample, this clonotype is medium-sized (0.01 to 0.1%). This beta chain turned up in a library designed for alpha chains; as an off-target read, its abundance says little. The chain uses TRBV12-3 or TRBV12-4 and TRBJ1-6; D perhaps matches TRBD1 (6 bases). The V and J ends lost 8 bases and 6 bases respectively, with 11 bases between them. The CDR3 contains 13 residues. The CDR3 region is CASLFRGNSPLHF. DNA for the CDR3: TGTGCCAGCCTTTTCAGGGGTAATTCACCCCTCCACTTT.

This clonotype has at least ten counts. This beta chain is an unintended read in a library built for alpha chains; its size means little. The chain links TRBV20-1 to TRBJ1-5, with D possibly TRBD1 on 5 matching bases. This CDR3 has 14 residues. Trimming pared 3 bases from V and 4 bases from J, leaving 13 bases between. Germline assignment: CDR1 DFQATT and CDR2 SNEGSKA (reference sequence). The CDR3: CSASAQGGNQPQHF. The DNA for the CDR3 is TGCAGTGCTAGCGCCCAGGGTGGGAATCAGCCCCAGCATTTT.

This clonotype has a count of ten or more. Because the library targeted alpha chains, this beta chain is an off-target read whose size means little. V is TRBV10-3 and J is TRBJ2-3, with 13 positions matching TRBD2. The CDR3 extends over 16 amino acids. Germline trimming cut 6 bases from V and 10 bases from J; bases unmatched to any gene: 13. In germline, CDR1 is ENHRY, CDR2 SYGVKD. The CDR3 nucleotides read TGTGCCATCAGGCAAGGACTAGCGGGGGCAAGTGACTCGCAGTATTTT. Protein: CAIRQGLAGASDSQYF.

This clonotype showed up many times. With the library built for alpha chains, this beta chain is off target and its frequency is not meaningful. The V call is TRBV12-3 or TRBV12-4, the J call TRBJ1-2, with no clear D. CDR3 length equals 13 residues. Between the trimmed V and J ends, which lost 6 bases and 4 bases, there was a span of 12 bases. CDR3 DNA sequence: TGTGCCAGCAGCCAATCCGACTTCTATGGCTACACCTTC. Amino acid sequence: CASSQSDFYGYTF.

This clonotype occurred many times. This beta chain is an off-target read within a library intended for alpha chains, so its frequency means little. The chain combines TRBV6-6 with TRBJ1-1; weak D call: TRBD1 (5 bases). V was trimmed by 6 bases and J by 1 base, leaving 9 bases between them. CDR1 and CDR2 from the germline V gene are MNHNY and SVGAGI (reference sequence). The CDR3 has 13 residues. The CDR3: CASRGGGNTEAFF. The CDR3 DNA is TGTGCCAGCAGGGGTGGGGGGAACACTGAAGCTTTCTTT.

In regard to this clonotype: This beta chain is off target for a library built for alpha chains, so its abundance means little. The J gene is TRBJ2-5, the V gene TRBV20-1; unclear D gene. The CDR3 covers 12 residues. V was pared by 3 bases and J by 4 bases, with 9 bases between. Germline lookup yields CDR1 DFQATT and CDR2 SNEGSKA (reference sequence). The CDR3 protein is CSASEVPETQYF. The CDR3, as DNA: TGCAGTGCTAGTGAAGTCCCAGAGACCCAGTACTTC.

This clonotype was recorded many times. Little can be read into the size of this beta chain, an off-target read in a library designed for alpha chains. The chain has TRBV29-1 and TRBJ1-1, with no clear D. The CDR3 totals 10 residues. Trimming cost V 4 bases and J 10 bases, with 10 bases left between them. Germline lookup yields CDR1 SQVTM and CDR2 ANQGSEA. The CDR3 sequence: CSVVRELAFF. The CDR3 bases are TGCAGCGTTGTACGGGAGTTAGCTTTCTTT.